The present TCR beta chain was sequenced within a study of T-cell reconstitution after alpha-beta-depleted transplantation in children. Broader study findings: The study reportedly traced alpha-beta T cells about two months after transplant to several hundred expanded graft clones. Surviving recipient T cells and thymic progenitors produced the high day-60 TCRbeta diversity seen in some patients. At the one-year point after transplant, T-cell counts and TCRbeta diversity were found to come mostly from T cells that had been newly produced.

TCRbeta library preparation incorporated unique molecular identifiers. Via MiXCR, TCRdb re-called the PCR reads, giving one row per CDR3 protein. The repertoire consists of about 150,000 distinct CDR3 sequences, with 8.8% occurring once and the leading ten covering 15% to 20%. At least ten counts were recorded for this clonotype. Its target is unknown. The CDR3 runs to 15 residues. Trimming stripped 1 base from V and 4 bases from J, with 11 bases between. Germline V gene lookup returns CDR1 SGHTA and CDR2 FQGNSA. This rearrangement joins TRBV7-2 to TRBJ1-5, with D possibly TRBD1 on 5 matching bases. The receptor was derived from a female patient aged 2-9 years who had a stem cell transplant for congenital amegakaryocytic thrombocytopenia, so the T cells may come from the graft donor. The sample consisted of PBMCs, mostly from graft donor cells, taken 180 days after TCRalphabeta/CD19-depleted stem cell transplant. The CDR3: CASSLVGGSNQPQHF. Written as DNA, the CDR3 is TGTGCCAGCAGCTTAGTTGGGGGTTCGAATCAGCCCCAGCATTTT.